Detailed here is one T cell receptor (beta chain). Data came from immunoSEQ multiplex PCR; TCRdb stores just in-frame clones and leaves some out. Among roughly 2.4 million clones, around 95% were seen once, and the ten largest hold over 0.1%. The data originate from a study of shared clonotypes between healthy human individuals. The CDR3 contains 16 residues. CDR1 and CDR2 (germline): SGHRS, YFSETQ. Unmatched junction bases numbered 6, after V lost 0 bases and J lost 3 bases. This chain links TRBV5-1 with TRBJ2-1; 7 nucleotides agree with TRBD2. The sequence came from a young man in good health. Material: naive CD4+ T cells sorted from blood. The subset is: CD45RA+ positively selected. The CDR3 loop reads CASSLVLSGGYNEQFF. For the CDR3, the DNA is TGCGCCAGCAGCTTGGTTTTGTCGGGGGGCTACAATGAGCAGTTCTTC.